The clone carrying this TCR beta chain has at least ten counts. The antigen is unknown. The source of the sample is a study of breast tumors, draining lymph nodes, adjacent tissues. Whole-study results and caveats: Compared with basal-like, luminal-like tumors shared significantly more repertoire with nontumor tissue. Tumor repertoires ranked between lymph nodes and nontumor tissue in diversity, with V and J gene preferences. Most tumor T cells seemingly derive from lymph node, then expand in tumor. Tumor T cell lymph node origin was a supported hypothesis, not proven.

TCRdb re-analysed the multiplex PCR reads in MiXCR, keeping a single row per CDR3 protein. The sample lists some 120,000 distinct CDR3 sequences, nearly 20% seen once, with less than 4.5% in the top ten. CDR3 length: 15 amino acids. Germline lookup yields CDR1 MGHRA and CDR2 YSYEKL. Trimming at V came to 1 base and at J to 6 bases, leaving 6 bases not matched to a gene. Breast cancer patients provided tissue from their axillary draining lymph nodes. Sequenced sample: axillary lymph node tissue. The receptor was isolated from a female donor with breast cancer. Some clones in this sample may be carry-over from other donors' samples. J is TRBJ2-7 and V is TRBV4-1; 10 bases are a match to TRBD2. The CDR3 sequence: CASSQGPRTSGEQYF. As DNA, the CDR3 is TGCGCCAGCAGCCAAGGCCCCCGGACTAGCGGCGAGCAGTACTTC.